These T cell receptor beta chains were read from a single sample in a study of CD8 T cells in ankylosing spondylitis. TCRdb ran MiXCR on the 5' RACE reads and lists one entry per CDR3 protein. The sample shows over 600,000 distinct CDR3 sequences, about 20% of them seen only once. The sample comprised blood, either unsorted or a sorted T cell fraction (not recorded which). The receptors here all came from a male donor with ankylosing spondylitis. Each CDR3 is given with its conserved first and last residue. D genes are given only for firm matches. Size is stated for part of the rows, as once, few or many counts, or as a class when the clone is expanded.

>-|few|TRBV12-3/TRBV12-4|TRBJ2-2
TGTGCCAGCAGTTTAGCGGGGTGGACCGGGGAGCTGTTTTTT
CASSLAGWTGELFF
>-|few|TRBV5-1|TRBJ2-1
TGCGCCAGCAGCTTAGTGGAGGCCATTGAGCAGTTCTTC
CASSLVEAIEQFF
>TRBD1|many|TRBV4-1|TRBJ2-7
TGCGCCAGCAGCCAGGGACAGGGCTCCTACGAGCAGTACTTC
CASSQGQGSYEQYF
>-|-|TRBV15|TRBJ1-2
TGTGCCACCAGCGGCACGACTTGGGGTAGGCGTGGAGTTGGCTACACCTTC
CATSGTTWGRRGVGYTF
>-|-|TRBV12-3/TRBV12-4|TRBJ2-7
TGTGCCAGCAGCGGGACCGCTGACTCCTACGAGCAGTACTTC
CASSGTADSYEQYF
>-|-|TRBV6-5|TRBJ2-7
TGTGCCAGCAGTTACTTGGGGTTTTCCTACGAGCAGTACTTC
CASSYLGFSYEQYF
>-|-|TRBV7-2|TRBJ1-1
TGTGCCAGCAGCTTAGTGGGCAAAGTGAACACTGAAGCTTTCTTT
CASSLVGKVNTEAFF
>-|-|TRBV7-8|TRBJ1-1
TGTGCCAGCAGCTTATTGTGGTCGGGAACTGAAGCTTTCTTT
CASSLLWSGTEAFF
>TRBD1|few|TRBV7-9|TRBJ1-2
TGTGCCAGCAGCCTTTCTACAGGGGCGTCAATCTATGGCTACACCTTC
CASSLSTGASIYGYTF
>-|few|TRBV5-1|TRBJ1-1
TGCGCCAGCAGCAAGGGGGTGAGAACTGAAGCTTTCTTT
CASSKGVRTEAFF
>TRBD2|few|TRBV2|TRBJ2-7
TGTGCCAGCACGGGACTAGCGGGAGCCACCTACGAGCAGTACTTC
CASTGLAGATYEQYF
>TRBD2|-|TRBV7-3|TRBJ2-1
TGTGCCAGCAGAGCTAGCGGGGAGGATGAGCAGTTCTTC
CASRASGEDEQFF
>-|few|TRBV11-2|TRBJ2-1
TGTGCCAGCAGCCAGACGACCGGGATTTTCAATGAGCAGTTCTTC
CASSQTTGIFNEQFF
>-|-|TRBV7-2|TRBJ1-5
TGTGCCAGCAGCTTAGAAAGTACAGGGAGCCAGCCCCAGCATTTT
CASSLESTGSQPQHF
>TRBD1|-|TRBV30|TRBJ1-2
TGTGCCTGTCCAGGGGGGTTGTTTGACTATGGCTACACCTTC
CACPGGLFDYGYTF
>-|-|TRBV30|TRBJ1-2
TGTGCCTGGAGTGCGGCAGCCTATGGCTACACCTTC
CAWSAAAYGYTF
>TRBD2|many|TRBV20-1|TRBJ2-7
TGCAGTGCTAGACTAGCGGGAGCCTACGAGCAGTACTTC
CSARLAGAYEQYF
>-|-|TRBV9|TRBJ2-1
TGTGCCAGCAGCCTCACGGCGGGGCCAAACAATGAGCAGTTCTTC
CASSLTAGPNNEQFF
>-|few|TRBV29-1|TRBJ2-7
TGCAGCGCCTTGGACACCCGGGGCTCCTACGAGCAGTACTTC
CSALDTRGSYEQYF
>-|few|TRBV29-1|TRBJ2-1
TGCAGCGTTGAAGGGGCAGGACGCAATGAGCAGTTCTTC
CSVEGAGRNEQFF
>-|-|TRBV7-9|TRBJ1-4
TGTGCCAGCAGCTTAGTCAGCTTTGGTGAAAAACTGTTTTTT
CASSLVSFGEKLFF
>-|many|TRBV7-8|TRBJ2-4
TGTGCCAGCAGCCCCTTTAGGGGGGGGGTTCTAGCCAAAAACATTCAGTACTTC
CASSPFRGGVLAKNIQYF
>-|-|TRBV6-1|TRBJ2-1
TGTGCCAGCACCTCAGGACGGGGAAAATACAATGAGCAGTTCTTC
CASTSGRGKYNEQFF
>-|-|TRBV20-1|TRBJ1-4
TGCAGTGCAAGCCATGGACGCGGAACTAATGAAAAACTGTTTTTT
CSASHGRGTNEKLFF
>TRBD2|-|TRBV20-1|TRBJ2-5
TGCAGTGCTAGAAGTGGCCTAGCGGGGGGAGAGACCCAGTACTTC
CSARSGLAGGETQYF
>TRBD1|few|TRBV4-1|TRBJ2-5
TGCGCCAGCAGCCGAGAGACAGGGACGAGGGGAGAGACCCAGTACTTC
CASSRETGTRGETQYF
>-|-|TRBV4-3|TRBJ1-4
TGCGCCAGCAGCCAAGATGGGGGGGGTGAAAAACTGTTTTTT
CASSQDGGGEKLFF
>-|-|TRBV5-4|TRBJ2-1
TGTGCCAGCAGCCAGGACTATTCTGGCAATGAGCAGTTCTTC
CASSQDYSGNEQFF
>TRBD2|few|TRBV10-3|TRBJ2-1
TGTGCCATCAGTTCGGGACTAGCGGGAGATGGTGAGCAGTTCTTC
CAISSGLAGDGEQFF